These 30 T cell receptor beta chains were all obtained from the same sample, sequenced in a study of T cells expressing NK-cell markers. TCRdb re-called the 5' RACE reads; every CDR3 protein appears as one record, without DNA. This table holds tens of thousands of distinct CDR3 sequences. The source material was blood T cells: a sorted CD56 or NKG2C T cell subset, CD4+ or CD8+ T cells, or bulk PBMC T cells (not recorded which). The receptors shown here come from a woman between 18 and 70 years old in good health.

The chain has TRBV18 and TRBJ2-2; TCRdb designates TRBD1, a call that cannot be tested without DNA. The germline CDR1 and CDR2 sequences are KGHSH and LQKENI. The CDR3 is made up of 16 amino acids. The chain's CDR3 is CASSPLGASLTGELFF.

The chain employs TRBV5-1 and TRBJ2-6. CDR3 size: 15 residues. Germline CDR1 SGHRS, CDR2 YFSETQ. CDR3 protein: CASSLVGSGANVLTF. Full variable domain (remainder filled in from reference TRBV5-1 and TRBJ2-6): KAGVTQTPRYLIKTRGQQVTLSCSPISGHRSVSWYQQTPGQGLQFLFEYFSETQRNKGNFPGRFSGRQFSNSRSEMNVSTLELGDSALYLCASSLVGSGANVLTFGAGSRLTVL.

This chain links TRBV4-1 with TRBJ2-1; lacking DNA, the TRBD2 call made by TCRdb goes unchecked. The CDR3 totals 17 residues. Germline V gene lookup returns CDR1 MGHRA and CDR2 YSYEKL. CDR3 residues: CASSQENGLAGGSEQFF.

The V gene is TRBV5-5, the J gene TRBJ2-7; TCRdb proposes TRBD2, but this gene call is untestable without DNA. The CDR3 has 15 amino acids. Germline assignment: CDR1 SGHKS and CDR2 YYEKEE (reference sequence). The chain's CDR3 is CASSLIAGGSYEQYF.

This rearrangement joins TRBV5-1 to TRBJ2-2; TCRdb returns TRBD1, unconfirmable since there is no DNA. Germline V gene sequence: CDR1 SGHRS, CDR2 YFSETQ. This CDR3 region has 15 residues. CDR3 loop: CASSSTGSDTGELFF. Full variable domain (outside the CDR3, taken from reference TRBV5-1 and TRBJ2-2): KAGVTQTPRYLIKTRGQQVTLSCSPISGHRSVSWYQQTPGQGLQFLFEYFSETQRNKGNFPGRFSGRQFSNSRSEMNVSTLELGDSALYLCASSSTGSDTGELFFGEGSRLTVL.

The J gene is TRBJ1-4, the V gene TRBV7-6. CDR1 is SGHVS and CDR2 is FNYEAQ in the germline V gene. The CDR3 extends over 15 amino acids. The CDR3 loop reads CASSLAKTTNEKLFF.

The CDR3: CASSQGWGGSYEQYF. The genes are TRBV3-1 and TRBJ2-7; no DNA is available, so the TRBD2 call from TCRdb remains unchecked. Germline V CDR1 and CDR2: LGHDT, YNNKEL (reference sequence). This CDR3 has 15 residues.

The rearrangement uses TRBV20-1 and TRBJ2-7; TCRdb names TRBD2, which stays unverified in the absence of DNA. This CDR3 spans 17 amino acids. Germline CDR1 is DFQATT and CDR2 is SNEGSKA (reference sequence). The CDR3 sequence: CSAQKGRGGFFSYEQYF.

V and J are TRBV27 and TRBJ1-3; TCRdb proposes TRBD1, but this gene call is untestable without DNA. The CDR3 extends over 14 amino acids. Germline CDR1 MNHEY, CDR2 SMNVEV (reference sequence). Here the CDR3 reads CASRPGVSGNTIYF.

This chain joins TRBV25-1 and TRBJ2-1; TCRdb selects TRBD1, and the lack of DNA leaves this call unchecked. There are 16 residues in the CDR3. Germline V lookup: CDR1 MGHDK, CDR2 SYGVNS. The CDR3 sequence: CASSDHGTPKRYEQFF.

The rearrangement links TRBV4-1 to TRBJ2-5; TCRdb designates TRBD1, a call that cannot be tested without DNA. The germline CDR1 and CDR2 sequences are MGHRA and YSYEKL. The CDR3 sequence is 15 residues long. The CDR3 loop reads CASSLGQGAQETQYF.

This chain joins TRBV2 and TRBJ1-1. Germline loops: CDR1 SNHLY, CDR2 FYNNEI. This CDR3 has 12 amino acids. CDR3 amino acids: CASTRKGFEAFF.

V and J are TRBV14 and TRBJ2-2; TCRdb names TRBD2, which stays unverified in the absence of DNA. Germline CDR1 reads SGHDN; CDR2 reads FVKESK. There are 17 residues in the CDR3. The CDR3 reads CASSQDGLAVTSVELFF.

The chain joins TRBV4-1 to TRBJ1-4. Germline assignment: CDR1 MGHRA and CDR2 YSYEKL. The CDR3 is 12 residues long. CDR3 sequence reads: CASSQDAEKLFF.

This sequence joins TRBV5-1 and TRBJ2-7; TCRdb's D call, TRBD2, is unchecked because there is no DNA. The CDR3 extends over 15 amino acids. The germline V gene has CDR1 SGHRS and CDR2 YFSETQ. CDR3 sequence reads: CASSLAGGTDYEQYF.

The rearrangement joins TRBV27 to TRBJ1-1; the TCRdb call, TRBD1, lacks DNA for checking. The germline V gene has CDR1 MNHEY and CDR2 SMNVEV (reference sequence). This CDR3 has 15 residues. CDR3 sequence reads: CASRNRQGASTEAFF.

The rearrangement links TRBV9 to TRBJ2-3; TCRdb designates TRBD2, a call that cannot be tested without DNA. Germline V gene sequence: CDR1 SGDLS, CDR2 YYNGEE. The CDR3 contains 16 residues. The CDR3 spells CASEGLGQRGELTQYF.

The V gene is TRBV27, the J gene TRBJ2-2; TCRdb calls TRBD1, which cannot be checked without DNA. This CDR3 has 15 residues. Germline V gene lookup returns CDR1 MNHEY and CDR2 SMNVEV (reference sequence). CDR3 sequence: CASSLGAGNTGELFF.

The chain has TRBV3-1 and TRBJ2-6; TCRdb calls TRBD1, which cannot be checked without DNA. The germline V gene has CDR1 LGHDT and CDR2 YNNKEL (reference sequence). The CDR3 extends over 16 amino acids. The CDR3 sequence: CASSQDGGSGANVLTF.

Frequency places this clonotype as medium-sized. The chain uses TRBV7-8 and TRBJ2-7; checking the TCRdb D call of TRBD1 is not possible without DNA. Germline V gene sequence: CDR1 SGHVS, CDR2 FQNEAQ. The CDR3 covers 15 residues. The CDR3 is CASSITGTGIYEQYF.

The chain recombines TRBV4-1 with TRBJ1-2. The germline V gene has CDR1 MGHRA and CDR2 YSYEKL. The CDR3 length is 17 residues. The CDR3 protein is CASSQERGREGVVGYTF.

The chain has TRBV29-1 and TRBJ1-1; the TRBD1 assignment by TCRdb is unverifiable without DNA. Germline CDR1 SQVTM, CDR2 ANQGSEA. The CDR3 extends over 12 amino acids. The CDR3 is CSVNPGRTEAFF.

This rearrangement joins TRBV6-5 to TRBJ2-1; no DNA is available, so the TRBD2 call from TCRdb remains unchecked. The CDR3 runs 17 residues. Germline CDR1 is MNHEY and CDR2 is SVGAGI. The CDR3 protein is CASSYEGGDLTYNEQFF.

This sequence joins TRBV12-3 or TRBV12-4 and TRBJ2-1; there is no DNA to check the TCRdb D call of TRBD1. The CDR3 covers 12 residues. The CDR3 spells CASSPDYHEQFF.

This chain links TRBV6-1 with TRBJ1-5. CDR3 length: 14 residues. The V gene's germline CDR1 is MNHNS and CDR2 SASEGT. CDR3 residues: CASSAGMSNQPQHF.

This CDR3 is CASSRGADSSYNSPLHF. The chain is built from TRBV9 and TRBJ1-6; TCRdb's D call, TRBD1, is unchecked because there is no DNA. Germline CDR1 SGDLS, CDR2 YYNGEE. The CDR3 totals 17 residues.

The V gene is TRBV7-9, the J gene TRBJ2-1; TCRdb proposes TRBD1, but this gene call is untestable without DNA. This CDR3 has 14 amino acids. Per germline, CDR1 SEHNR and CDR2 FQNEAQ (reference sequence). The chain's CDR3 is CASNPGPSYNEQFF.

The chain is built from TRBV9 and TRBJ1-2; the D call of TRBD1 rests on TCRdb alone, since no DNA is present to check it. This CDR3 comprises 15 residues. The V gene's germline CDR1 is SGDLS and CDR2 YYNGEE. This CDR3 reads CASSKQGAEGYGYTF. The full variable domain, in which reference TRBV9 and TRBJ1-2 provide the parts outside the CDR3, is DSGVTQTPKHLITATGQRVTLRCSPRSGDLSVYWYQQSLDQGLQFLIQYYNGEERAKGNILERFSAQQFPDLHSELNLSSLELGDSALYFCASSKQGAEGYGYTFGSGTRLTVV.

The chain joins TRBV16 to TRBJ2-7; with no DNA, the TCRdb D assignment of TRBD2 cannot be verified. This CDR3 spans 13 amino acids. Looked up from germline, CDR1 is KGHSY and CDR2 is FQNENV. The CDR3 reads CASSPRTGSEQYF.

The chain joins TRBV29-1 to TRBJ2-7; TCRdb names TRBD2, which stays unverified in the absence of DNA. This CDR3 contains 14 residues. Germline V gene lookup returns CDR1 SQVTM and CDR2 ANQGSEA. The CDR3 loop reads CSVVWRGDSYEQYF.